This is a list of T cell receptor beta chains from one sample in a study of blood T cell repertoires in COVID-19. Generated by immunoSEQ multiplex PCR, the TCRdb table keeps only in-frame clones and is missing some. Of some 110,000 clones listed, 60% to 85% are singletons. Sequenced material: peripheral blood. These TCRs come from a man aged 70 or older with acute or convalescent COVID-19. CDR3s include the opening cysteine and the closing phenylalanine or tryptophan. Each record gives: V gene, clone size, J gene, D gene, CDR3 protein, CDR3 DNA. A D gene is named only where the DNA matches it firmly. Where a row states a size, it is once, few, many or the class of an expanded clone; other rows omit it.

v_gene: TRBV2; abundance: few; j_gene: TRBJ2-5; d_gene: TRBD2; CDR3aa: CASSGVSGSGETQYF; CDR3nt: TGTGCCAGCAGCGGTGTTAGCGGGAGCGGGGAGACCCAGTACTTC
v_gene: TRBV28; abundance: -; j_gene: TRBJ2-7; d_gene: -; CDR3aa: CASSFYKTTYEQYF; CDR3nt: TGTGCCAGCAGTTTTTACAAAACTACCTACGAGCAGTACTTC
v_gene: TRBV11-2; abundance: -; j_gene: TRBJ2-1; d_gene: -; CDR3aa: CASSLDMQRQQFF; CDR3nt: TGTGCCAGCAGCTTAGATATGCAGAGGCAGCAGTTCTTC
v_gene: TRBV5-1; abundance: -; j_gene: TRBJ2-7; d_gene: -; CDR3aa: CASSLAGQSPYYEQYF; CDR3nt: TGCGCCAGCAGCTTGGCCGGACAGTCCCCATACTACGAGCAGTACTTC
v_gene: TRBV12-3/TRBV12-4; abundance: few; j_gene: TRBJ1-3; d_gene: -; CDR3aa: CASSVAGRNTIYF; CDR3nt: TGTGCCAGCAGTGTTGCGGGGAGAAACACCATATATTTT
v_gene: TRBV5-8; abundance: -; j_gene: TRBJ2-7; d_gene: -; CDR3aa: CASSLRTASYEQYF; CDR3nt: TGTGCCAGCAGCTTGAGGACAGCCTCCTACGAGCAGTACTTC
v_gene: TRBV11-2; abundance: -; j_gene: TRBJ2-4; d_gene: -; CDR3aa: CASSSARQGLSKNIQYF; CDR3nt: TGTGCCAGCAGCTCAGCTCGCCAGGGGCTATCCAAAAACATTCAGTACTTC
v_gene: TRBV18; abundance: -; j_gene: TRBJ1-5; d_gene: -; CDR3aa: CASSSSLPGGNSNQPQHF; CDR3nt: TGTGCCAGCTCATCCTCCTTGCCGGGGGGTAATAGCAATCAGCCCCAGCATTTT
v_gene: TRBV9; abundance: -; j_gene: TRBJ2-3; d_gene: TRBD2; CDR3aa: CASSVAAGGPADTQYF; CDR3nt: TGTGCCAGCAGCGTAGCGGCGGGGGGGCCAGCAGATACGCAGTATTTT
v_gene: TRBV5-4; abundance: -; j_gene: TRBJ2-1; d_gene: TRBD2; CDR3aa: CASSLFRTSGRANEQFF; CDR3nt: TGTGCCAGCAGCTTGTTTAGAACTAGCGGGAGGGCAAATGAGCAGTTCTTC
v_gene: TRBV15; abundance: once; j_gene: TRBJ2-1; d_gene: TRBD2; CDR3aa: CATSRLIAGGENEQFF; CDR3nt: TGTGCCACCAGCAGACTAATAGCGGGGGGTGAAAATGAGCAGTTCTTC
v_gene: TRBV10-3; abundance: -; j_gene: TRBJ2-3; d_gene: TRBD2; CDR3aa: CAISSSGEGGSATDTQYF; CDR3nt: TGTGCCATCAGTTCTAGCGGGGAAGGGGGATCGGCCACAGATACGCAGTATTTT
v_gene: TRBV24-1; abundance: few; j_gene: TRBJ1-1; d_gene: -; CDR3aa: CATSDGTMNTEAFF; CDR3nt: TGTGCCACCAGTGACGGTACCATGAACACTGAAGCTTTCTTT
v_gene: TRBV7-9; abundance: once; j_gene: TRBJ2-1; d_gene: -; CDR3aa: CASSFNFGEQFF; CDR3nt: TGTGCCAGCAGCTTTAACTTCGGTGAGCAGTTCTTC
v_gene: TRBV19; abundance: -; j_gene: TRBJ2-3; d_gene: TRBD1; CDR3aa: CASSIGPRQGDTQYF; CDR3nt: TGTGCCAGTAGTATAGGCCCTCGACAGGGAGATACGCAGTATTTT
v_gene: TRBV7-2; abundance: -; j_gene: TRBJ1-5; d_gene: -; CDR3aa: CASRPPGVGQPQHF; CDR3nt: TGTGCCAGCAGACCACCGGGGGTAGGACAGCCCCAGCATTTT
v_gene: TRBV2; abundance: -; j_gene: TRBJ1-3; d_gene: -; CDR3aa: CASSLQGFSGNTIYF; CDR3nt: TGTGCCAGCAGCTTACAGGGCTTCTCTGGAAACACCATATATTTT
v_gene: TRBV5-1; abundance: -; j_gene: TRBJ2-1; d_gene: TRBD2; CDR3aa: CASRGGPGIDEQFF; CDR3nt: TGCGCCAGCCGGGGGGGCCCGGGAATCGATGAGCAGTTCTTC
v_gene: TRBV28; abundance: -; j_gene: TRBJ2-1; d_gene: TRBD1; CDR3aa: CASSLVQGAHPRYFEQFF; CDR3nt: TGTGCCAGCAGTTTAGTACAGGGGGCCCACCCGCGTTACTTTGAGCAGTTCTTC
v_gene: TRBV19; abundance: few; j_gene: TRBJ1-5; d_gene: -; CDR3aa: CASRVRGSEPQHF; CDR3nt: TGTGCCAGTAGGGTACGGGGGTCGGAGCCCCAGCATTTT
v_gene: TRBV28; abundance: -; j_gene: TRBJ1-1; d_gene: -; CDR3aa: CASRLNYQGSRTEAFF; CDR3nt: TGTGCCAGCAGGCTGAACTATCAGGGCAGTCGCACTGAAGCTTTCTTT
v_gene: TRBV12-3/TRBV12-4; abundance: -; j_gene: TRBJ2-3; d_gene: -; CDR3aa: CASSGAVQYF; CDR3nt: TGTGCCAGCAGTGGGGCTGTACAGTATTTT
v_gene: TRBV9; abundance: -; j_gene: TRBJ2-3; d_gene: TRBD2; CDR3aa: CASSNSGRALDTQYF; CDR3nt: TGTGCCAGCAGCAATAGCGGGAGGGCTTTAGATACGCAGTATTTT
v_gene: TRBV28; abundance: -; j_gene: TRBJ1-4; d_gene: -; CDR3aa: CASRKFYAGFGTNEKLFF; CDR3nt: TGTGCCAGCAGGAAGTTCTATGCGGGGTTCGGAACTAATGAAAAACTGTTTTTT
v_gene: TRBV5-5; abundance: -; j_gene: TRBJ1-1; d_gene: -; CDR3aa: CASSLAGGATNTEAFF; CDR3nt: TGTGCCAGCAGCTTGGCCGGAGGGGCTACGAACACTGAAGCTTTCTTT
v_gene: TRBV7-2; abundance: -; j_gene: TRBJ2-3; d_gene: -; CDR3aa: CASSLAQATDTQYF; CDR3nt: TGTGCCAGCAGCTTAGCACAGGCTACAGATACGCAGTATTTT
v_gene: TRBV5-1; abundance: -; j_gene: TRBJ2-2; d_gene: -; CDR3aa: CASSLALGRGNTGELFF; CDR3nt: TGCGCCAGCAGCTTGGCCCTGGGGCGTGGGAACACCGGGGAGCTGTTTTTT
v_gene: TRBV27; abundance: -; j_gene: TRBJ1-2; d_gene: -; CDR3aa: CASSPGRGTSTF; CDR3nt: TGTGCCAGCAGTCCAGGTCGGGGGACGAGCACCTTC
v_gene: TRBV7-3; abundance: -; j_gene: TRBJ1-6; d_gene: -; CDR3aa: CASSAQGGHNSPLHF; CDR3nt: TGTGCCAGCAGCGCGCAGGGAGGACACAATTCACCCCTCCACTTT
v_gene: TRBV5-1; abundance: -; j_gene: TRBJ2-2; d_gene: TRBD2; CDR3aa: CASSDPSGNTGELFF; CDR3nt: TGCGCCAGCAGCGACCCTAGCGGGAACACCGGGGAGCTGTTTTTT
v_gene: TRBV19; abundance: -; j_gene: TRBJ2-7; d_gene: TRBD2; CDR3aa: CASSFRRGTPSGSSYEQYF; CDR3nt: TGTGCCAGTAGTTTCCGGAGAGGGACACCTAGCGGGAGTTCCTACGAGCAGTACTTC
v_gene: TRBV4-2; abundance: -; j_gene: TRBJ1-1; d_gene: -; CDR3aa: CASSQQAGNTEAFF; CDR3nt: TGTGCCAGCAGCCAACAGGCAGGAAACACTGAAGCTTTCTTT